The entry that follows covers one T cell receptor (beta chain) sequence. The clone's antigen remains unknown. No base qualities exist here, and no much larger clone lies one base off it. The sample belongs to a study of Tregs in tolerant kidney transplant recipients (dated by TCRdb to the late 2010s). Study-wide context: The transplants used related donors along with nonmyeloablative bone marrow transplantation, and in the human trials mixed chimerism was transient. The study applied TCRbeta sequencing to find donor-specific regulatory T cells before combined kidney and bone marrow transplantation and then followed those same cells after transplant.

Per the publication, the time point label means: blood sample drawn before combined kidney and bone marrow transplant. Unstimulated Tregs (CD4+CD25+CD127-), CD4+ non-Tregs (CD4+CD25-), CD4 and CD8 cells were FACS-sorted from thawed PBMCs. Before Treg sorting, thawed PBMCs were rested overnight at 37°C with 200 IU/ml IL-2. The patients were several recipients of combined kidney and bone marrow transplants from the ITN036ST trial, and samples were available only from these trial subjects. Healthy control blood was processed to PBMCs with a Ficoll density gradient and then cryopreserved, whereas patient PBMCs were collected both before and after transplant. Findings and caveats that apply to the study as a whole: Although technical replication error seemed to be minimal, the question of biological reproducibility was not addressed directly. Because only a small number of patients were included, the study had limitations, and the results will need to be validated in larger populations as well as under other immunosuppression protocols. For some patients, the PCR primers changed as time went on, which meant samples from those patients could not be compared with one another at the nucleotide level. In tolerant patients, donor-specific Tregs expanded more than Tregs overall, which suggests antigen-driven rather than nonspecific expansion. The most biologically relevant and donor-specific TCRbeta repertoire appeared to be identified by expanding Tregs with activated donor B cells.

Trimming removed 5 bases from V and 7 bases from J; the gene matches leave 21 bases unexplained. According to the germline V gene, CDR1 reads MDHEN and CDR2 reads SYDVKM. Measured from the cysteine to the phenylalanine, the CDR3 is 18 residues long. Here the CDR3 DNA is all that survives: 54 bases in frame from base 1. For TCRbeta CDR3 sequencing, genomic DNA was extracted from sorted cells using the QIAGEN DNeasy Blood and Tissue Kit. High-throughput TCRbeta CDR3 sequencing, which included PCR amplification with bias correction and internal controls, was done commercially through immunoSEQ. Per the original workflow: Unique productive TCRbeta sequences were defined by CDR3 nucleotide sequence where primers matched, and otherwise by CDR3 amino acid sequence together with Vbeta and Jbeta genes. To correct sorting error, sequences shared between sorted populations at a frequency ratio of 2:1 or less were removed; the rest were assigned to the higher population. A sequence was defined as donor-reactive if the sequence was expanded at least 5-fold in CFSE-low cells compared with unstimulated cells and had a frequency of at least 0.01% in CFSE-low cells. Jensen-Shannon divergence, calculated on the top 100 TCRbeta sequences ranked by frequency, was used to quantify repertoire divergence. For samples with multiple sequencing runs, sorting error was corrected separately for each run before the runs were pooled. TCRdb obtained this table from immuneACCESS and retained in-frame rearrangements with V and J assigned. These tables miss some clones; where compared with another copy, unresolved V genes account for less than half of the shortfall, and the remainder is unexplained. V, J and clone size are taken as reported in that table, and D and trimming were inferred from the DNA itself. The sample table holds approximately 60,000 clones, of which 95% to 98% were seen once. Around 0.34% of the sample comes from the top ten.

This sequence uses TRBV28 and TRBJ2-7, with 9 bases matching TRBD2. The source material was Tregs from blood, sampled before the transplant. This clonotype was sampled from a human donor who received a combined kidney and bone marrow transplant. The DNA reads as follows: TGTGCCAGCAGTAGGACCGGGACTAGCATTATCTCCTACGAGGAGCAGTACTTC. This encodes CASSRTGTSIISYEEQYF.